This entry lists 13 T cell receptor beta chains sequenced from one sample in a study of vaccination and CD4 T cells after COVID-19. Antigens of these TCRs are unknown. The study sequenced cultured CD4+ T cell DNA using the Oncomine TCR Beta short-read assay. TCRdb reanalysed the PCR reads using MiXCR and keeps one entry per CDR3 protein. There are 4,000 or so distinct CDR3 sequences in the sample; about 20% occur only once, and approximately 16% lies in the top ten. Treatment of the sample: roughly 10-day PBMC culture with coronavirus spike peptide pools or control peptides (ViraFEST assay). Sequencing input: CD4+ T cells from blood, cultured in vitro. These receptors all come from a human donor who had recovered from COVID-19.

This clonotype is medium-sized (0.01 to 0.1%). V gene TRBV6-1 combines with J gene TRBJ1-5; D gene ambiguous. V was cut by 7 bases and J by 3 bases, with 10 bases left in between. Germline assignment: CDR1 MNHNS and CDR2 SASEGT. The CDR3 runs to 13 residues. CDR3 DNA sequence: TGTGCCAGCAACCAGGCTTTCAATCAGCCCCAGCATTTT. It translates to CASNQAFNQPQHF.

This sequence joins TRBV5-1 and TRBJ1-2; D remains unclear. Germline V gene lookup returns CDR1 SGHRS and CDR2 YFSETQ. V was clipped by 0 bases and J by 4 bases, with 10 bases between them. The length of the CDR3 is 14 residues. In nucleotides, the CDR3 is TGCGCCAGCAGCTTGGATACCCTCAGCTATGGCTACACCTTC. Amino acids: CASSLDTLSYGYTF.

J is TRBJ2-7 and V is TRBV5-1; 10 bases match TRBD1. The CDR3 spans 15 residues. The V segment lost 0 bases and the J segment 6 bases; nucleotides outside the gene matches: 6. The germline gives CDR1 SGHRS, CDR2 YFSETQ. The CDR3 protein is CASSLGDRGSGEQYF. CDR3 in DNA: TGCGCCAGCAGCTTGGGGGACAGGGGTTCGGGCGAGCAGTACTTC.

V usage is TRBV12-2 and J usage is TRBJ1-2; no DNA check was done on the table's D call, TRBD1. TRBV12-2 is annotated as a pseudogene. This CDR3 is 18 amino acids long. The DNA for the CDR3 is TGTGCAAGTCGCTTAAGCGCGACAAGGGGGCGGATGTTCTATGGCTACACCTTC. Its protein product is CASRLSATRGRMFYGYTF.

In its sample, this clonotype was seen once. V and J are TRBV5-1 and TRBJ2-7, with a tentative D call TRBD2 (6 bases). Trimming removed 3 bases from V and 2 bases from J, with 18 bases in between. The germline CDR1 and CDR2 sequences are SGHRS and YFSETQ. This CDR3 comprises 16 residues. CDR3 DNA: TGCGCCAGCAGCTGGCGGGACTCCTTACTTACCTACGAGCAGTACTTC. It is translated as CASSWRDSLLTYEQYF.

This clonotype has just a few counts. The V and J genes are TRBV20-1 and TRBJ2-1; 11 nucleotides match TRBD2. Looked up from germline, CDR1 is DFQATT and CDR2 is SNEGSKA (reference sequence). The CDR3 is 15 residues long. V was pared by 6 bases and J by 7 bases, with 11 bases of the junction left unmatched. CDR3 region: CSALGIAGGGNEQFF. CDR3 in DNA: TGCAGTGCCCTTGGAATAGCGGGGGGGGGTAATGAGCAGTTCTTC.

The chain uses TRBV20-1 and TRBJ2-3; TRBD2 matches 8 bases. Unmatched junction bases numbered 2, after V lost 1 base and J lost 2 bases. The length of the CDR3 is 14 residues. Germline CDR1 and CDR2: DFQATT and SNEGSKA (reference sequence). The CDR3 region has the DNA TGCAGTGCTAGAGCGGGGGGGAACACAGATACGCAGTATTTT. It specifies CSARAGGNTDTQYF.

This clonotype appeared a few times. Written as DNA, the CDR3 is TGTGCCAGCAGTTTAGCCCTCGGATACTATGGCTACACCTTC. It specifies CASSLALGYYGYTF. The V gene is TRBV12-3 or TRBV12-4, the J gene TRBJ1-2; D is undetermined. The CDR3 spans 14 residues. V was clipped by 0 bases and J by 3 bases, with 8 bases between them.

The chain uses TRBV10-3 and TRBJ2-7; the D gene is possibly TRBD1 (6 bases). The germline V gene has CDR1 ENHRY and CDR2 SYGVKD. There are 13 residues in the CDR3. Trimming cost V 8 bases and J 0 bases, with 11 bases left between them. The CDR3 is CAIGQMSSYEQYF. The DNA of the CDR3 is TGTGCCATCGGACAGATGAGCTCCTACGAGCAGTACTTC.

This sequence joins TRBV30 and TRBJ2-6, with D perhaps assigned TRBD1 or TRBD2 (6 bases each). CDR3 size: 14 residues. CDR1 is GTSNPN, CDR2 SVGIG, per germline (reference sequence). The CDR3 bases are TGTGCTAGGGGGGAGCAGGCTGGGGCCAACGTCCTGACTTTC. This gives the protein CARGEQAGANVLTF. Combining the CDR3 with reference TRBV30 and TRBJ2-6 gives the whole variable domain SQTIHQWPATLVQPVGSPLSLECTVEGTSNPNLYWYRQAAGRGLQLLFYSVGIGQISSEVPQNLSASRPQDRQFILSSKKLLLSDSGFYLCARGEQAGANVLTFGAGSRLTVL.

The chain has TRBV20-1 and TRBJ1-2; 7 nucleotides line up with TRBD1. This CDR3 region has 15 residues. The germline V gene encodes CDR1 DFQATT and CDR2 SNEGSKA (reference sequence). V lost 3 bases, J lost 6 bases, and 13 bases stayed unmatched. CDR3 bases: TGCAGTGCTAGGAGGCGGAGGGGACAGAGTAATGGCTACACCTTC. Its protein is CSARRRRGQSNGYTF.

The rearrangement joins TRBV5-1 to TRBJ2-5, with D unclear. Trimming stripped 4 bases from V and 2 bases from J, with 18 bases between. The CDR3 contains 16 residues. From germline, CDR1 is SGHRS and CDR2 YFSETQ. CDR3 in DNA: TGCGCCAGCAGCCCTCTTGGTGGTCCCCAGCAAGAGACCCAGTACTTC. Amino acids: CASSPLGGPQQETQYF. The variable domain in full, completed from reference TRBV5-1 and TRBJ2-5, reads KAGVTQTPRYLIKTRGQQVTLSCSPISGHRSVSWYQQTPGQGLQFLFEYFSETQRNKGNFPGRFSGRQFSNSRSEMNVSTLELGDSALYLCASSPLGGPQQETQYFGPGTRLLVL.

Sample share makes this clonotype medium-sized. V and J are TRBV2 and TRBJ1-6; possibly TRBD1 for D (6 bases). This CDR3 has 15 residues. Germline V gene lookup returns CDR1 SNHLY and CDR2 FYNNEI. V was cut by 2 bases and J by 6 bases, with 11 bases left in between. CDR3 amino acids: CASSELGAPNSPLHF. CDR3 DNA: TGTGCCAGCAGTGAACTGGGGGCCCCTAATTCACCCCTCCACTTT.